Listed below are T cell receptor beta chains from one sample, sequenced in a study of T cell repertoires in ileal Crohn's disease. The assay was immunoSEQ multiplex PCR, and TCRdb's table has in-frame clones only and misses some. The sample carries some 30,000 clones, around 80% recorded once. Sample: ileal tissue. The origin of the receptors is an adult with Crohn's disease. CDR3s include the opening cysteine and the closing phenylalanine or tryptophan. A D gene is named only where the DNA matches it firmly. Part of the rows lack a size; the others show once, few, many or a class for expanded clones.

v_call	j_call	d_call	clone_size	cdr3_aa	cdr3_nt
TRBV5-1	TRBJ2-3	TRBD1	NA	CAGQGSTDTQYF	TGCGCAGGACAGGGGAGCACAGATACGCAGTATTTT
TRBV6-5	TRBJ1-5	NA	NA	CASSVGSGGSQPQHF	TGTGCCAGCAGTGTCGGGTCGGGAGGATCCCAGCCCCAGCATTTT
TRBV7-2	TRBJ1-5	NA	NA	CASSLVSGGGNQPQHF	TGTGCCAGCAGCTTAGTCTCTGGGGGCGGCAATCAGCCCCAGCATTTT
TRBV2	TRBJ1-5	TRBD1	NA	CASSGQGHQPQHF	TGTGCCAGCAGTGGACAGGGTCATCAGCCCCAGCATTTT
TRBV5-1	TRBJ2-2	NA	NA	CASSVDRGELFF	TGCGCCAGCAGCGTGGACAGAGGGGAGCTGTTTTTT
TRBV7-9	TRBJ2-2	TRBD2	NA	CASSLGAAGGPNTGELFF	TGTGCCAGCAGCTTAGGGGCAGCGGGGGGTCCGAACACCGGGGAGCTGTTTTTT
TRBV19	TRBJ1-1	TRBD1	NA	CASSPSTGGMNTEAFF	TGTGCCAGTAGTCCGTCGACAGGGGGAATGAACACTGAAGCTTTCTTT
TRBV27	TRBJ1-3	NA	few	CASSLRTVRGFSGNTIYF	TGTGCCAGCAGTTTACGGACAGTCCGAGGTTTCTCTGGAAACACCATATATTTT
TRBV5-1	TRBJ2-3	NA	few	CASSLGPSDTQYF	TGCGCCAGCAGCTTGGGGCCATCAGATACGCAGTATTTT
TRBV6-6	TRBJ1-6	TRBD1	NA	CASSPRTGHNSPLHF	TGTGCCAGCAGTCCAAGGACAGGGCATAATTCACCCCTCCACTTT
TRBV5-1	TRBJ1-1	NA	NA	CASSFRADYRVTEAFF	TGCGCCAGCAGCTTTCGGGCCGACTACAGGGTCACTGAAGCTTTCTTT
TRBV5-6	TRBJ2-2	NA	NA	CASSLLYQGNGELFF	TGTGCCAGCAGCTTGCTATATCAGGGGAATGGCGAGCTGTTTTTT